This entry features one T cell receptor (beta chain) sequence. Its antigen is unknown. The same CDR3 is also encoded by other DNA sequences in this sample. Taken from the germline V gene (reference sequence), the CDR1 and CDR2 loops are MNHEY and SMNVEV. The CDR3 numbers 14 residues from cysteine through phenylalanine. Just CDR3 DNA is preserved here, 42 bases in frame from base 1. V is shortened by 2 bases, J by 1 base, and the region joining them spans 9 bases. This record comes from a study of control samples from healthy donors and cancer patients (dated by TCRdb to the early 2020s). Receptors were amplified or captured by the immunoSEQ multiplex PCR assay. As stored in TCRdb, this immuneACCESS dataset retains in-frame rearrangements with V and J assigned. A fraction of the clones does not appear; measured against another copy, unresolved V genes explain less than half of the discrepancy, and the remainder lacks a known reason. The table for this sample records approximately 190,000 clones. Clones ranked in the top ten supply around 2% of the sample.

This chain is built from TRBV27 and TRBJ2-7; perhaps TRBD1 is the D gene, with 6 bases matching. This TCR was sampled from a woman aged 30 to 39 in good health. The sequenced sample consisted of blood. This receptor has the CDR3 CASSLGTGSYEQYF. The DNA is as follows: TGTGCCAGCAGTTTAGGAACAGGGTCCTACGAGCAGTACTTC.